This T cell receptor (beta chain) was retrieved from a study of regulatory T cells in long-lasting Graves disease. Documented time point: newly diagnosed GD, antithyroid drugs for less than 3 months. Extracted PBMC RNA gave rise to the TCR library. This clonotype was recorded a few times. TCR beta libraries were built with iRepertoire HTBI primers and Arm-PCR of CDR3 regions. One entry per CDR3 protein, called by TCRdb with MiXCR from the multiplex PCR reads. The data show approximately 400,000 distinct CDR3 sequences, 15% seen once. These sequences were also reported in another study, on T cells in Graves' hyperthyroidism and ophthalmopathy.

Sample: peripheral blood mononuclear cells (PBMCs), taken at new diagnosis, from a patient treated with antithyroid drugs. The clonotype originates from a woman in her 30s with Graves disease.

Here the CDR3 DNA reads TGTGCCAGCAGCCTAACCGGGACAGGGTTGGGGGAGCAGTACTTC. It codes for CASSLTGTGLGEQYF. The chain couples TRBV5-5 to TRBJ2-7; TRBD1 matches at 9 bases. CDR3 size: 15 residues. The V gene end was trimmed by 4 bases and the J gene end by 7 bases; junction bases not matched to a gene: 12. From germline, CDR1 is SGHKS and CDR2 YYEKEE (reference sequence). Complete variable domain (other parts from reference TRBV5-5 and TRBJ2-7): DAGVTQSPTHLIKTRGQQVTLRCSPISGHKSVSWYQQVLGQGPQFIFQYYEKEERGRGNFPDRFSARQFPNYSSELNVNALLLGDSALYLCASSLTGTGLGEQYFGPGTRLTVT.